The 5 T cell receptor beta chains presented below share a single source sample, sequenced in a study of cytomegalovirus exposure and HLA in healthy donors. PCR involved 60 Vbeta and 13 Jbeta primers. Using immunoSEQ multiplex PCR, the repertoire was profiled, and TCRdb retains in-frame clones only, with some absent. This table has 90,000 to 150,000 clones, approximately 15% appearing once. Sequencing input: PBMCs. The receptors were gathered from a woman between 18 and 30 years old in good health and CMV-seronegative.

The sample holds a few counts of this clone. The V call is TRBV6-1, the J call TRBJ1-2; TRBD1 is a possible D gene (6 bases). V lost 2 bases to trimming and J lost 7 bases, with 14 bases between them. The CDR3 is 14 amino acids. Germline V lookup: CDR1 MNHNS, CDR2 SASEGT. The CDR3 spells CASSESIYRVGYTF. CDR3 sequence (DNA): TGTGCCAGCAGTGAATCCATCTACAGGGTTGGCTACACCTTC.

The rearrangement links TRBV6-1 to TRBJ2-7; 7 positions agree with TRBD1. The V gene end was trimmed by 6 bases and the J gene end by 0 bases; junction bases not matched to a gene: 11. Germline CDR1 and CDR2: MNHNS and SASEGT. This CDR3 spans 16 amino acids. CDR3 region: CASREYRDSSSYEQYF. DNA of the CDR3: TGTGCCAGCAGGGAATATCGGGACAGTAGCTCCTACGAGCAGTACTTC.

DNA of the CDR3: TGTGCCAGCAGTTCGCGGACTAGCGGCCATGAGCAGTTCTTC. This encodes CASSSRTSGHEQFF. This rearrangement joins TRBV28 to TRBJ2-1; 10 positions match TRBD2. The V and J ends lost 4 bases and 8 bases, in that order; junction bases with no gene match: 5. CDR3 length: 14 residues. Per germline, CDR1 MDHEN and CDR2 SYDVKM.

The chain recombines TRBV9 with TRBJ1-4; 9 bases align to TRBD1. The CDR3 is made up of 16 amino acids. From germline, CDR1 is SGDLS and CDR2 YYNGEE. The ends lost 0 bases at V and 0 bases at J; junction bases unmatched: 0. CDR3 loop: CASSVGTGATNEKLFF. The CDR3 coding sequence is TGTGCCAGCAGCGTAGGGACAGGGGCAACTAATGAAAAACTGTTTTTT.

V gene TRBV9 combines with J gene TRBJ2-2; no definite D call. The CDR3 sequence is 13 residues long. Trimming cost V 0 bases and J 6 bases, with 6 bases left between them. CDR1 SGDLS and CDR2 YYNGEE come from the germline V gene. The CDR3 reads CASSVATSGELFF. In DNA, the CDR3 is TGTGCCAGCAGCGTAGCTACTTCCGGGGAGCTGTTTTTT. The full variable domain, in which reference TRBV9 and TRBJ2-2 provide the parts outside the CDR3, is DSGVTQTPKHLITATGQRVTLRCSPRSGDLSVYWYQQSLDQGLQFLIQYYNGEERAKGNILERFSAQQFPDLHSELNLSSLELGDSALYFCASSVATSGELFFGEGSRLTVL.